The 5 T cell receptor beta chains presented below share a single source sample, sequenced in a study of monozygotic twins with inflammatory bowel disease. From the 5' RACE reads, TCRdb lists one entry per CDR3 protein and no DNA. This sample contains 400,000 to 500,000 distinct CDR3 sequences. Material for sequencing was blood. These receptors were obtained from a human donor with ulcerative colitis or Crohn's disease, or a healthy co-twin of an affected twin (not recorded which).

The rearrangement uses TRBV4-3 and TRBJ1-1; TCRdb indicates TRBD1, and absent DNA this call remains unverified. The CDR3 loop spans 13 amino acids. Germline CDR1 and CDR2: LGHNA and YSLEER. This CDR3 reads CASSQQAGTEAFF.

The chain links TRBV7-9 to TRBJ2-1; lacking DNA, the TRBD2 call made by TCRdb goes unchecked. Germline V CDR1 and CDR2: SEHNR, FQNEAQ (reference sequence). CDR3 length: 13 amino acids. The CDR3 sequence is CASSSHGLAVLFF.

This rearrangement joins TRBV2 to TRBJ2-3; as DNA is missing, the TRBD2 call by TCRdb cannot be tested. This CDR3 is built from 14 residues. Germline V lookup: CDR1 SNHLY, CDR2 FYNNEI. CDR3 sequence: CASSWTSGTDTQYF.

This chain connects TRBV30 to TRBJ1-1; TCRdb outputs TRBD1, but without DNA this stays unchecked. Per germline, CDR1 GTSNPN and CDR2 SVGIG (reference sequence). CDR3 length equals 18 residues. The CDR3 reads CAWSAGQGGLGMAKKAFF.

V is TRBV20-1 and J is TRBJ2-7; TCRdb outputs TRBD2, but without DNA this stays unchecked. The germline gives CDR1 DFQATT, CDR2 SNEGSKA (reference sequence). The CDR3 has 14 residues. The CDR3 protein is CSAPDSVYSYEQYF.